This TCR beta chain was observed in a study of post-analysis software for immune sequencing data. Across the study: The disease courses covered relapsing-remitting, secondary progressive and progressive-relapsing multiple sclerosis.

Study-wide results and caveats: Controls showed significantly higher normalized Chao1 diversity than did multiple sclerosis patients. The five TRBV segments detected at higher frequency in patients than in controls included TRBV5-6, TRBV5-1 and TRBV20-1.

As concerns this clonotype: Its antigen remains unknown.

Trimming took 3 bases from V and 4 from J; bases not matched to a gene: 2. Germline-derived CDR1 and CDR2 are DFQATT and SNEGSKA (reference sequence). The CDR3 has 13 amino acids. Unique molecular identifiers featured in each of the TCR beta cDNA libraries. TCRdb recomputed calls from the PCR reads with MiXCR, one row per CDR3 protein. There are about 820,000 distinct CDR3 sequences in the sample; 53% occur only once, and 4.6% lies in the top ten. The gene calls are TRBV20-1 and TRBJ2-5; 10 nucleotides align to TRBD1. The sequence was obtained from a girl aged 10-17 years with multiple sclerosis. The material sequenced was blood. The CDR3, as DNA: TGCAGTGCTAGCGACAGGGGGCGAGAGACCCAGTACTTC. Its protein is CSASDRGRETQYF.